These T cell receptor beta chains were read from a single sample in a study of graft-versus-host responses after intestinal transplantation. Sequencing was performed with immunoSEQ multiplex PCR; in TCRdb, only in-frame clones are kept and a portion is missing. The data contain 20,000 or so clones, about nine tenths of them seen just once; the ten biggest clones take up 1.9%. The specimen comprised PBMCs, sampled more than 350 days after transplant. The receptors originated from a human patient who received an intestinal transplant, so some T cells may come from the graft donor. The CDR3 runs from the conserved cysteine through the conserved F or W. The D gene is left open where the match is weak. Clone sizes are given selectively: once, few, many, or a class where the clone is expanded.

NA	TRBD1	TRBV13	TRBJ2-5	CASSWDRDETQYF	TGTGCCAGCAGCTGGGACAGGGACGAGACCCAGTACTTC
NA	TRBD1	TRBV7-6	TRBJ2-7	CASSLPTGAVGAPYEQYF	TGTGCCAGCAGCCTCCCGACAGGGGCGGTGGGAGCCCCCTACGAGCAGTACTTC
NA	TRBD1	TRBV7-2	TRBJ1-2	CASSLATGGRGYTF	TGTGCCAGCAGCTTAGCCACAGGGGGTCGAGGCTACACCTTC
once	NA	TRBV15	TRBJ2-7	CATSRAPSEGGSYEQYF	TGTGCCACCAGCAGAGCCCCCTCCGAGGGGGGCTCCTACGAGCAGTACTTC
NA	NA	TRBV27	TRBJ2-1	CASSPPWVVSSYNEQFF	TGTGCCAGCAGTCCGCCCTGGGTGGTAAGCTCCTACAATGAGCAGTTCTTC
NA	TRBD1	TRBV29-1	TRBJ2-5	CSVEVSGTGRETQYF	TGCAGCGTTGAAGTTTCCGGGACAGGGAGAGAGACCCAGTACTTC
NA	NA	TRBV4-1	TRBJ2-7	CASSQEVLGRHYEQYF	TGCGCCAGCAGCCAAGAGGTTTTGGGACGGCACTACGAGCAGTACTTC
NA	NA	TRBV25-1	TRBJ2-5	CASSEYIGGGGQTQYF	TGTGCCAGCAGTGAATATATTGGGGGGGGCGGGCAGACCCAGTACTTC
NA	TRBD2	TRBV6-5	TRBJ2-3	CASSYSFGGTDTQYF	TGTGCCAGCAGTTACTCTTTCGGGGGGACAGATACGCAGTATTTT
NA	NA	TRBV6-5	TRBJ2-1	CASSYFRANEQFF	TGTGCCAGCAGTTACTTCAGGGCCAATGAGCAGTTCTTC
NA	NA	TRBV6-4	TRBJ1-1	CASSGRLNTEAFF	TGTGCCAGCAGTGGACGGCTGAACACTGAAGCTTTCTTT
few	TRBD1	TRBV6-1	TRBJ2-7	CASSESGTGGYEQYF	TGTGCCAGCAGTGAATCCGGGACAGGGGGCTACGAGCAGTACTTC
NA	TRBD1	TRBV5-1	TRBJ1-3	CASSLLAGTAGNTIYF	TGCGCCAGCAGCTTGCTTGCCGGGACAGCTGGAAACACCATATATTTT
once	NA	TRBV5-1	TRBJ1-1	CASSGGGGGNTEAFF	TGCGCCAGCAGCGGGGGCGGTGGTGGGAACACTGAAGCTTTCTTT
NA	NA	TRBV6-5	TRBJ1-3	CASTLGNTIYF	TGTGCCAGCACACTTGGAAACACCATATATTTT
NA	NA	TRBV5-6	TRBJ1-2	CASSLGADKANYGYTF	TGTGCCAGCAGCTTGGGGGCAGATAAAGCTAACTATGGCTACACCTTC
NA	NA	TRBV2	TRBJ2-7	CASSYDRTYEQYF	TGTGCCAGCAGCTACGACAGGACCTACGAGCAGTACTTC
NA	NA	TRBV28	TRBJ1-2	CASSLVSVYVEGYTF	TGTGCCAGCAGTTTAGTTTCTGTTTATGTGGAGGGCTACACCTTC
NA	NA	TRBV7-2	TRBJ2-3	CASSLARGTDTQYF	TGTGCCAGCAGCTTAGCCAGGGGAACAGATACGCAGTATTTT
NA	TRBD2	TRBV5-6	TRBJ2-7	CASSLEAGLAGFEQYF	TGTGCCAGCAGCTTGGAGGCTGGACTAGCGGGATTCGAGCAGTACTTC
NA	TRBD1	TRBV6-4	TRBJ2-1	CASSDSQGASEQFF	TGTGCCAGCAGTGACTCACAGGGGGCGAGTGAGCAGTTCTTC
NA	TRBD1	TRBV29-1	TRBJ2-2	CSVDAGTGAGELFF	TGCAGCGTTGATGCAGGGACAGGCGCCGGGGAGCTGTTTTTT
NA	NA	TRBV6-1	TRBJ2-2	CASSEISATGELFF	TGTGCCAGCAGTGAAATATCGGCCACCGGGGAGCTGTTTTTT
NA	NA	TRBV6-1	TRBJ2-3	CASSRPPHGADTQYF	TGTGCCAGCAGTAGACCGCCGCACGGAGCAGATACGCAGTATTTT
NA	TRBD1	TRBV9	TRBJ2-5	CASSGAGGAETQYF	TGTGCCAGCAGCGGCGCAGGGGGCGCTGAGACCCAGTACTTC
few	NA	TRBV2	TRBJ2-7	CASSEGSGSSYEQYF	TGTGCCAGCAGTGAAGGGAGCGGTTCCTCCTACGAGCAGTACTTC
NA	NA	TRBV11-2	TRBJ2-5	CASSRMDFIQETQYF	TGTGCCAGCAGCCGCATGGACTTTATCCAAGAGACCCAGTACTTC
NA	NA	TRBV6-4	TRBJ1-1	CASSEGHGAEAFF	TGTGCCAGCAGTGAAGGACATGGGGCTGAAGCTTTCTTT
NA	NA	TRBV7-8	TRBJ1-1	CASSPKVGNTEAFF	TGTGCCAGCAGCCCAAAGGTAGGGAACACTGAAGCTTTCTTT
NA	TRBD2	TRBV4-1	TRBJ2-7	CASSYLAGGGVVSYEQYF	TGCGCCAGCAGCTACCTAGCGGGAGGAGGGGTTGTCTCCTACGAGCAGTACTTC
NA	TRBD1	TRBV6-1	TRBJ1-2	CASSEGRGRGGYGYTF	TGTGCCAGCAGTGAAGGACGGGGCAGGGGGGGCTATGGCTACACCTTC
NA	TRBD1	TRBV6-6	TRBJ2-6	CASRDRGRDKANVLTF	TGTGCCAGCAGGGACAGGGGGCGCGATAAAGCCAACGTCCTGACTTTC
NA	TRBD2	TRBV6-1	TRBJ2-7	CASNRGTSGGNEQYF	TGTGCCAGCAACCGAGGGACTAGCGGGGGAAACGAGCAGTACTTC
NA	NA	TRBV6-5	TRBJ2-7	CASTNSPRDEQYF	TGTGCCAGCACCAATTCCCCCAGGGACGAGCAGTACTTC
NA	NA	TRBV2	TRBJ2-1	CASNLRDGWDEQFF	TGTGCCAGCAATTTGAGGGACGGGTGGGATGAGCAGTTCTTC
NA	TRBD1	TRBV28	TRBJ1-5	CASSRVKGGSYSNQPQHF	TGTGCCAGCAGCCGCGTGAAAGGGGGCAGCTATAGCAATCAGCCCCAGCATTTT
NA	TRBD1	TRBV6-5	TRBJ1-3	CASSYRDRAAGNTIYF	TGTGCCAGCAGTTACAGGGACAGGGCGGCTGGAAACACCATATATTTT
NA	NA	TRBV2	TRBJ2-3	CASRGAGVGWADTQYF	TGTGCCAGCAGGGGCGCCGGGGTAGGATGGGCAGATACGCAGTATTTT
NA	NA	TRBV6-4	TRBJ1-1	CASSVQINTEAFF	TGTGCCAGCAGTGTACAGATAAACACTGAAGCTTTCTTT
NA	TRBD1	TRBV15	TRBJ2-5	CATGTGNQETQYF	TGTGCCACCGGGACAGGGAACCAAGAGACCCAGTACTTC
NA	TRBD1	TRBV19	TRBJ1-1	CASSPAGQGGRTEAFF	TGTGCCAGTAGTCCAGCGGGACAGGGGGGACGCACTGAAGCTTTCTTT
NA	NA	TRBV7-2	TRBJ2-1	CASSFNPPYNEQFF	TGTGCCAGCAGCTTTAACCCCCCCTACAATGAGCAGTTCTTC
NA	NA	TRBV19	TRBJ2-1	CASSRGDRLSNEQFF	TGTGCCAGTAGCCGGGGGGACAGATTGTCCAATGAGCAGTTCTTC
NA	NA	TRBV7-9	TRBJ1-1	CASSLRAQNTEAFF	TGTGCCAGCAGTCTTAGAGCCCAGAACACTGAAGCTTTCTTT
NA	NA	TRBV6-5	TRBJ2-7	CASSYSVEDEQYF	TGTGCCAGCAGTTACTCAGTGGAGGACGAGCAGTACTTC
NA	NA	TRBV30	TRBJ1-3	CAWRDKAPRAGNTIYF	TGTGCCTGGAGGGATAAAGCCCCTCGGGCGGGAAACACCATATATTTT
NA	TRBD1	TRBV28	TRBJ2-1	CASSGPGQGANYNEQFF	TGTGCCAGCAGTGGGCCGGGACAGGGGGCCAATTACAATGAGCAGTTCTTC
NA	NA	TRBV9	TRBJ2-2	CASSVESGTSTGELFF	TGTGCCAGCAGCGTAGAGAGCGGAACCAGCACCGGGGAGCTGTTTTTT
NA	TRBD2	TRBV18	TRBJ2-2	CASSLNGGSNTGELFF	TGTGCCAGCTCACTAAACGGGGGGTCGAACACCGGGGAGCTGTTTTTT
once	NA	TRBV10-2	TRBJ2-7	CASSEILYEQYF	TGCGCCAGCAGTGAGATACTCTACGAGCAGTACTTC
NA	NA	TRBV6-1	TRBJ2-7	CASSPYRLDYEQYF	TGTGCCAGCAGTCCTTACCGGCTCGACTACGAGCAGTACTTC
NA	NA	TRBV4-1	TRBJ2-1	CASGRFRSSDSYNEQFF	TGCGCCAGCGGGAGATTCCGGTCCTCCGACTCCTACAATGAGCAGTTCTTC
NA	TRBD1	TRBV6-6	TRBJ2-5	CASSSGQEETQYF	TGTGCCAGCAGTTCGGGACAGGAAGAGACCCAGTACTTC
NA	NA	TRBV28	TRBJ2-7	CASSLIPGREQYF	TGTGCCAGCAGTTTAATCCCGGGAAGGGAGCAGTACTTC
NA	NA	TRBV7-9	TRBJ1-2	CASSLGWYYGYTF	TGTGCCAGCAGCTTAGGGTGGTACTATGGCTACACCTTC